These 22 T cell receptor beta chains came from one sample sequenced in a study of monozygotic twins with inflammatory bowel disease. For each CDR3 protein, TCRdb gives one entry from its re-call of the 5' RACE reads, without DNA. The data include 440,000 or so distinct CDR3 sequences; the top ten clones carry around 2.3%. The sample taken for sequencing was blood. The origin of the receptors is a human donor with ulcerative colitis or Crohn's disease, or a healthy co-twin of an affected twin (not recorded which).

V and J are TRBV9 and TRBJ2-5; TCRdb calls TRBD1, which cannot be checked without DNA. CDR3 length: 14 residues. Per germline, CDR1 SGDLS and CDR2 YYNGEE. CDR3 protein: CASSVAPLQETQYF.

The chain employs TRBV28 and TRBJ2-3; with no DNA, the TCRdb D assignment of TRBD1 cannot be verified. Germline V gene data show CDR1 as MDHEN and CDR2 as SYDVKM. CDR3 length equals 14 residues. CDR3 sequence: CASSKDRGTDTQYF. The whole variable domain, remainder taken from reference TRBV28 and TRBJ2-3, is DVKVTQSSRYLVKRTGEKVFLECVQDMDHENMFWYRQDPGLGLRLIYFSYDVKMKEKGDIPEGYSVSREKKERFSLILESASTNQTSMYLCASSKDRGTDTQYFGPGTRLTVL.

V gene TRBV6-5 combines with J gene TRBJ2-7; TCRdb selects TRBD1, and the lack of DNA leaves this call unchecked. CDR3 size: 17 residues. CDR1 and CDR2 from the germline V gene are MNHEY and SVGAGI. CDR3: CASSYFRTGGKVGEQYF.

The rearrangement joins TRBV27 to TRBJ2-1; TCRdb indicates TRBD1, and absent DNA this call remains unverified. CDR1 and CDR2 from the germline V gene are MNHEY and SMNVEV (reference sequence). The CDR3 covers 16 residues. Here the CDR3 reads CASSLSRQGGYNEQFF.

V is TRBV6-5 and J is TRBJ2-2; the D call from TCRdb, TRBD2, cannot be confirmed without DNA. Per the germline V gene, CDR1 is MNHEY and CDR2 is SVGAGI. The CDR3 spans 17 residues. The CDR3 protein is CASSYISGRAGAGELFF.

The chain carries TRBV3-1 and TRBJ2-2; the TRBD1 assignment by TCRdb is unverifiable without DNA. Germline lookup yields CDR1 LGHDT and CDR2 YNNKEL (reference sequence). CDR3 length equals 17 residues. CDR3 region: CASSQPRSGQATGELFF.

This chain connects TRBV5-1 to TRBJ1-4. This CDR3 is built from 14 residues. Germline V gene sequence: CDR1 SGHRS, CDR2 YFSETQ. CDR3 amino acids: CASSLLEGREKLFF.

J is TRBJ1-2 and V is TRBV3-1. The CDR3 runs to 15 residues. Germline V lookup: CDR1 LGHDT, CDR2 YNNKEL (reference sequence). The CDR3 sequence is CASSQASTDNYGYTF.

The chain links TRBV20-1 to TRBJ1-3; the TCRdb call, TRBD1, lacks DNA for checking. CDR1 is DFQATT and CDR2 is SNEGSKA in the germline V gene (reference sequence). CDR3 length: 14 amino acids. The chain's CDR3 is CSATDRGTGNTIYF.

The chain joins TRBV2 to TRBJ1-5; TCRdb proposes TRBD1, but this gene call is untestable without DNA. From germline, CDR1 is SNHLY and CDR2 FYNNEI. The CDR3 covers 14 residues. The CDR3 loop reads CASRGEGVYQPQHF.

The chain employs TRBV10-3 and TRBJ2-5; absent DNA, TCRdb's TRBD2 call cannot be checked. Germline V gene sequence: CDR1 ENHRY, CDR2 SYGVKD. The CDR3 spans 14 residues. The CDR3 spells CAISVGLDSETQYF.

The CDR3 loop reads CASSERLAGGYTF. The V gene is TRBV2, the J gene TRBJ1-2. Per germline, CDR1 SNHLY and CDR2 FYNNEI. The CDR3 loop spans 13 amino acids. Full variable domain (rest looked up from reference TRBV2 and TRBJ1-2): EPEVTQTPSHQVTQMGQEVILRCVPISNHLYFYWYRQILGQKVEFLVSFYNNEISEKSEIFDDQFSVERPDGSNFTLKIRSTKLEDSAMYFCASSERLAGGYTFGSGTRLTVV.

This chain uses TRBV19 with TRBJ1-4. This CDR3 region has 13 residues. The V gene's germline CDR1 is LNHDA and CDR2 SQIVND (reference sequence). CDR3 protein: CASSSGLNEKLFF.

The chain carries TRBV4-3 and TRBJ1-6; TCRdb indicates TRBD1, and absent DNA this call remains unverified. The CDR3 has 17 residues. The germline V gene encodes CDR1 LGHNA and CDR2 YSLEER. This CDR3 is CASSQGEADRGHSPLHF.

The CDR3 reads CSAGRDGPQETQYF. The chain uses TRBV29-1 and TRBJ2-5; no DNA is available, so the TRBD2 call from TCRdb remains unchecked. Germline-derived CDR1 and CDR2 are SQVTM and ANQGSEA. CDR3 length equals 14 residues.

The chain employs TRBV7-2 and TRBJ2-1; TCRdb gives TRBD1 as the D gene, but with no DNA this cannot be confirmed. Per germline, CDR1 SGHTA and CDR2 FQGNSA. The CDR3 loop spans 15 amino acids. The CDR3 spells CASSLDGGNRNEQFF.

V gene TRBV20-1 combines with J gene TRBJ1-5; the D call of TRBD1 rests on TCRdb alone, since no DNA is present to check it. The CDR3 consists of 14 residues. Looked up from germline, CDR1 is DFQATT and CDR2 is SNEGSKA (reference sequence). The CDR3 reads CSARRDRDSQPQHF.

This chain joins TRBV19 and TRBJ2-1. The length of the CDR3 is 12 residues. Germline V gene lookup returns CDR1 LNHDA and CDR2 SQIVND (reference sequence). CDR3 residues: CASRVGLNEQFF.

The V call is TRBV12-3 or TRBV12-4, the J call TRBJ1-1; TCRdb selects TRBD1, and the lack of DNA leaves this call unchecked. The CDR3 extends over 14 amino acids. The CDR3 sequence is CASSPQTGRAEAFF.

CDR3 residues: CASSYARGLAGGLRSYNEQFF. The rearrangement links TRBV6-2 or TRBV6-3 to TRBJ2-1; TCRdb gives TRBD2 as the D gene, but with no DNA this cannot be confirmed. Germline V gene lookup returns CDR1 MNHEY and CDR2 SVGEGT. The CDR3 spans 21 residues.

The chain combines TRBV7-9 with TRBJ2-7. The CDR3 spans 13 residues. Per the germline V gene, CDR1 is SEHNR and CDR2 is FQNEAQ (reference sequence). The CDR3: CASRSPISDEQYF.

The rearrangement uses TRBV5-6 and TRBJ1-4; TCRdb calls TRBD1, which cannot be checked without DNA. The CDR3 spans 15 residues. CDR1 SGHDT and CDR2 YYEEEE come from the germline V gene. CDR3: CASSLGGRFAEKLFF.